This TCR beta chain was sequenced during a study of cytotoxic CD8 clonotypes in ibrutinib-treated CLL. PBMCs that had been cryopreserved were the source of 2 to 2.5 micrograms of genomic DNA for TCR beta libraries. Deep sequencing aimed at 1 in 200,000 to 1 in 1 million T cells' resolution. Sequenced by immunoSEQ multiplex PCR; TCRdb stores in-frame clones only, minus some. The sample includes 150,000 or so clones, 70% to 90% of them seen just once. General observations from the study: Public clonotypes were uncommon and contracted or stayed stable on treatment. Rising at ibrutinib response, clonality subsequently fell back toward baseline at progression.

This CDR3 is 17 amino acids long. The germline gives CDR1 SGHRS, CDR2 YFSETQ. J was trimmed by 2 bases and V by 0 bases; bases with no gene match: 7. A note on this clone: What it binds is not known.

This chain connects TRBV5-1 to TRBJ2-7; 11 bases align to TRBD1. This specimen was PBMCs, taken after 24 months of ibrutinib treatment. The TCR comes from a human donor with chronic lymphocytic leukemia. CDR3 nucleotides: TGCGCCAGCAGCTTGGGTACCGGGACAGGGGGGACCTACGAGCAGTACTTC. Protein sequence: CASSLGTGTGGTYEQYF.